The sequence of this T cell receptor (beta chain) was determined in a study of OX40 agonist ivuxolimab in advanced cancers. Notes on the study in general: Specificity for antigen went undetermined in the expanded peripheral T cells.

Here immunoSEQ multiplex PCR was the method, and the copy in TCRdb shows in-frame clones only, minus some. The table records more than 65,000 clones, approximately 85% of them present only once. This clone was seen a handful of times. Its target is unknown. This CDR3 is 15 amino acids long. V shed 3 bases and J shed 2 bases, with 11 bases lying between them. Germline CDR1 and CDR2: LNHDA and SQIVND (reference sequence). Sequenced material: CD4+ or CD8+ T cells sorted from blood, taken in a trial of the OX40 agonist ivuxolimab. The chain has TRBV19 and TRBJ2-1, with D unresolved. This receptor was taken from an adult with an advanced solid tumor such as melanoma, head and neck, liver or kidney cancer. The CDR3 loop is CASSIQVGTYNEQFF. DNA for the CDR3: TGTGCCAGTAGTATCCAGGTCGGCACCTACAATGAGCAGTTCTTC.